This paragraph reports one T cell receptor (beta chain). What it recognizes is unknown. These data originate in a study of cytomegalovirus exposure and HLA in healthy donors. Study-level points and caveats: Diagnosis of cytomegalovirus status made by the classifier reportedly showed high specificity and sensitivity. Sequencing artifact likely explains a cluster of highly shared sequence variants. Cytomegalovirus-associated TCR beta chains were listed, numbering some 170.

Germline loops: CDR1 SNHLY, CDR2 FYNNEI. With 8 bases clipped from V and 4 bases from J, the junction kept 9 bases outside the gene matches. There are 15 residues in the CDR3. PCR employed 60 Vbeta and 13 Jbeta primers. Measured with immunoSEQ multiplex PCR; TCRdb has only the in-frame clones, and not every one. The data contain 170,000 or so clones, roughly 80% of them singletons. Sequencing used PBMCs. The sequence was collected from a man aged 30-40 years in good health and CMV-seropositive. The chain carries TRBV2 and TRBJ2-1, with 9 bases aligning to TRBD1. The CDR3 spells CASPTGGGEYNEQFF. In DNA form, the CDR3 reads TGTGCCAGCCCGACAGGGGGGGGCGAGTACAATGAGCAGTTCTTC.